This T cell receptor (beta chain) was sequenced for a study of T cells in Graves' hyperthyroidism and ophthalmopathy. This clonotype was recorded at least ten times. Its antigen is unidentified. Regions amplified from RNA transcripts were the TCR beta CDR3 regions. The primer set for the first-round RT-PCR of the TCR CDR3 was HTBI. One entry per CDR3 protein results from TCRdb running MiXCR on the multiplex PCR reads. The repertoire holds 500,000 to 600,000 distinct CDR3 sequences, with roughly 21% as singletons. The study left out patients who had uncontrolled infection, other autoimmune disease, pregnancy or lactation. Together with thyroid ultrasound, orbital computed tomography, serum thyroxine and TRAb, clinical symptoms were used for diagnoses. Germline CDR1 reads SQVTM; CDR2 reads ANQGSEA. This CDR3 spans 14 amino acids. With V trimmed by 1 base and J by 5 bases, 6 bases remained unmatched. Points from the study as a whole: Blood also showed most of the thyroid clonotypes that were expanded above 0.001. The model anticipated ophthalmopathy a median about 7.1 months pre-onset.

The chain links TRBV29-1 to TRBJ2-7; 9 nucleotides align to TRBD1. Sample: blood. The TCR comes from a man aged 35-49 years with Graves' ophthalmopathy. The CDR3 region has the DNA TGCAGCGTTGAAGCGTCGGACAGGGGCCACGAGCAGTACTTC. Translated: CSVEASDRGHEQYF.